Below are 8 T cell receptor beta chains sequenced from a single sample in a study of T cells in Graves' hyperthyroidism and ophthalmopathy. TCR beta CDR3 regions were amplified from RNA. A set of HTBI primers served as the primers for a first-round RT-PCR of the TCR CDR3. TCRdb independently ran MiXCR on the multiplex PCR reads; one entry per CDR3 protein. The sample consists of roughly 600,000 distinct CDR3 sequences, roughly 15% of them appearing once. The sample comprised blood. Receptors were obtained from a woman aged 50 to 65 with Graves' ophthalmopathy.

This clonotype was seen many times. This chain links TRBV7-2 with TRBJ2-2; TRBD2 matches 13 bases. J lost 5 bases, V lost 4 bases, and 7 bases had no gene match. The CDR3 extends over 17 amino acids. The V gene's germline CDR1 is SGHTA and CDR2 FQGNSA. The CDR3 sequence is CASSSRTSGSGTGELFF. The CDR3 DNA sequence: TGTGCCAGCAGCTCTCGGACTAGCGGGAGCGGGACCGGGGAGCTGTTTTTT.

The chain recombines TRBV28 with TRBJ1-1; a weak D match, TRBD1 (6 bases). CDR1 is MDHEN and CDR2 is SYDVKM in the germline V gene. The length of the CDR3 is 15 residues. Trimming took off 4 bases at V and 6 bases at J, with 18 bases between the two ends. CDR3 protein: CASSSESRDIPEAFF. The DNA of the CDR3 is TGTGCCAGCAGTTCCGAGTCCCGGGACATTCCTGAAGCTTTCTTT.

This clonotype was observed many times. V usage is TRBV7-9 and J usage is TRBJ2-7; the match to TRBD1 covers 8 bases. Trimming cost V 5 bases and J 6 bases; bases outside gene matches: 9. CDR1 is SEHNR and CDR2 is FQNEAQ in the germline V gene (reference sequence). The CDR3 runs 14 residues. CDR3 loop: CASSSRDRLREQYF. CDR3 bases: TGTGCCAGCAGCAGCCGGGACAGGCTCCGCGAGCAGTACTTC.

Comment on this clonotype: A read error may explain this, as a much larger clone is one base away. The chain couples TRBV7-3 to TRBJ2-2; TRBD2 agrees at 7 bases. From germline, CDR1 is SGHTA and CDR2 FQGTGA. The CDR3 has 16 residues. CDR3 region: CASSPRLAVNTGELVF. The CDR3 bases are TGTGCCAGCAGCCCCCGCCTAGCGGTGAACACCGGGGAGCTGGTTTTT.

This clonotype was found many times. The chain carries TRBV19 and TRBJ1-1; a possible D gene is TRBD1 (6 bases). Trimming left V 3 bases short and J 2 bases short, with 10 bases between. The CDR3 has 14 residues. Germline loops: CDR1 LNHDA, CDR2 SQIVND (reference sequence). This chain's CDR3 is CASSIPGTNTEAFF. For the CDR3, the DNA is TGTGCCAGTAGTATCCCAGGGACAAACACTGAAGCTTTCTTT.

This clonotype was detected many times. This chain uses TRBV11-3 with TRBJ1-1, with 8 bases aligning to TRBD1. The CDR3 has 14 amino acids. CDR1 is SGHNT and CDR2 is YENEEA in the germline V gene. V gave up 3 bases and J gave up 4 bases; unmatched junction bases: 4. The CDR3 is CASSLIGQGTEAFF. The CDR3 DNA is TGTGCCAGCAGCTTGATAGGACAGGGCACTGAAGCTTTCTTT.

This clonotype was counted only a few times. Here the CDR3 reads CATQDENNEQFF. In DNA form, the CDR3 reads TGTGCCACCCAGGACGAAAACAATGAGCAGTTCTTC. The rearrangement links TRBV19 to TRBJ2-1, with no clear D. The CDR3 length is 12 residues. Deletions cut 10 bases from V and 5 bases from J, with 12 bases between. CDR1 is LNHDA and CDR2 is SQIVND in the germline V gene (reference sequence).

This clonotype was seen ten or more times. Written as DNA, the CDR3 is TGTGCCTGGAGGGGGCCCGGGGGGTACACTGAAGCTTTCTTT. Its translation: CAWRGPGGYTEAFF. This chain uses TRBV30 with TRBJ1-1, with D possibly matching TRBD1 (5 bases). The CDR3 covers 14 residues. CDR1 GTSNPN and CDR2 SVGIG come from the germline V gene (reference sequence). Trimming removed 3 bases at V and 3 bases at J, with 14 bases between.